This T cell receptor beta chain was captured in a study of Ad26.COV2.S vaccination and SARS-CoV-2 variants. On the study more broadly: Within the COV1001 Ad26.COV2.S trial arm, the donor was enrolled.

General study findings and limits: People who got the vaccine or the placebo had similar non-spike TCR breadth. It was reported that spike-specific CD8+ and CD4+ T cell responses were substantially broad after vaccination.

Treatment here: some 20 received Ad26.COV2.S at low or high dose, single or two shots; several received placebo; per-sample allocation not given. Specimen acquisition occurred on day 63 following the initial vaccine or placebo injection. What was given as vaccine was an Ad26 vector encoding Wuhan-strain SARS-CoV-2 spike. Here immunoSEQ multiplex PCR was the method, and the copy in TCRdb shows in-frame clones only, minus some. The sample lists around 300,000 clones, roughly 90% seen once, with roughly 6% in the top ten. This CDR3 region has 16 residues. V lost 4 bases, J lost 0 bases, and 4 bases stayed unmatched. From germline, CDR1 is SGHAT and CDR2 FQNNGV. For this clone: What it recognizes is unknown.

The origin of this receptor is a person aged 18-65 years who received the Ad26.COV2.S COVID-19 vaccine or a placebo. The chain employs TRBV11-2 and TRBJ2-2; TRBD2 agrees at 8 bases. The sequences come from peripheral blood, collected in a trial of Ad26.COV2.S vaccine versus placebo. This chain's CDR3 is CASSSPGGANTGELFF. CDR3 nucleotide sequence: TGTGCCAGCAGCTCTCCGGGGGGGGCGAACACCGGGGAGCTGTTTTTT.